A single T cell receptor beta chain is shown here with its context. Its recognized antigen is unknown. There are no base qualities to consult, and no much larger clone falls within one base. The treatment or condition label, read with the paper, signifies: around 19 received Ad26.COV2.S at low or high dose, single or two shots; about 5 received placebo; per-sample allocation not given. For vaccine and placebo recipients, the sequenced repertoires came from samples collected on day 63 after the first injection. Between 29 July and 7 August 2020, Cohort 1b enrolled 25 adults aged 18-55 years at one site in Boston, USA. Ad26.COV2.S was a replication-incompetent adenovirus type 26 vector that expressed a prefusion-stabilized SARS-CoV-2 spike protein derived from the original Wuhan strain. TCRbeta CDR3 regions were sequenced with the immunoSEQ Assay. After extraction, genomic DNA underwent amplification by bias-controlled multiplex PCR, followed by high-throughput sequencing. The source study handled its data this way. To quantify the absolute abundance of every unique TCRbeta CDR3 region, sequences were collapsed and filtered. T cell fraction was estimated by normalization of TCRbeta template counts to usable DNA, with usable DNA being measured through amplification of reference genes present in all nucleated cells. Repertoire TCRs were annotated as SARS-CoV-2-specific when V gene, CDR3 amino acid sequence and J gene were exactly matched to a known reactive TCR set. The reference SARS-CoV-2 TCR set was derived from MIRA and filtered for enrichment in COVID-19-positive ImmuneCODE repertoires, a step that removed public or cross-reactive TCRs. Using the MIRA antigens, annotated TCRs were further analysed by specific ORF or by position within an ORF. Breadth was defined as the number of annotated unique rearrangements divided by the total number of unique productive rearrangements, and depth was defined as the summed frequency of the annotated unique rearrangements. Two-sided Wilcoxon rank-sum tests were used to compare TCR breadth between groups. The source is immuneACCESS, and TCRdb retained only in-frame sequences with V and J called. Part of the clones is not carried over; for the studies checked, unresolved V genes explain less than half of this, and the remainder is unexplained. Clonal size and the V and J genes are those of that table, whereas D and trimming came from the DNA. This sample comprises a few hundred thousand clones, roughly 91% of them detected only once. The ten biggest clones cover around 3.6% of the sample.

The entry originates in a study of Ad26.COV2.S vaccination and SARS-CoV-2 variants (dated by TCRdb to the early 2020s). About the full investigation: Vaccine-arm donors came from COV1001, a multicentre, randomized, double-blind, placebo-controlled phase I-IIa trial of Ad26.COV2.S in healthy adults. Ad26.COV2.S was administered intramuscularly at a dose of 5x10^10 or 1x10^11 viral particles, either as one shot or as two shots given 56 days apart. Trial participants were randomized into five groups of five: low-dose or high-dose Ad26.COV2.S given once or twice, or placebo on both occasions. Blinding of investigators to trial group allocation was maintained during experiments and outcome assessment. A total of around 32 samples were included in the TCR-sequenced set, comprising 19 Ad26.COV2.S vaccine recipients, 5 placebo recipients and 8 SARS-CoV-2 convalescent individuals. Sequencing of the TCRbeta repertoire served to evaluate the specificity and breadth of SARS-CoV-2-reactive T cell receptors following Ad26.COV2.S vaccination.

Study-wide conclusions, independent of this receptor: Substantial breadth of spike-specific CD8+ and CD4+ T cell responses was reported after vaccination. Comparing responses between vaccine doses or regimens was not something the study was powered to do. Compared with placebo recipients, Ad26.COV2.S recipients showed higher spike-specific TCR breadth (P = 0.0014). Non-spike TCR breadth was comparable between vaccine and placebo recipients, consistent with the vaccine containing only spike. According to the authors, total T cell responses may have been underestimated by the TCR breadth and depth analyses.

After removal of 4 bases from V and 2 bases from J, the junction retains 5 bases not matched to a gene. CDR1 and CDR2 are drawn from the germline V gene: SGHRS, YFSETQ. From the cysteine through the phenylalanine, the CDR3 covers 14 amino acids. Left in the record is the CDR3 DNA by itself, 42 bases read in frame from the first base. The specimen comprised peripheral blood, sampled in a trial of Ad26.COV2.S vaccine versus placebo. The receptor comes from a person aged 18-65 years who received the Ad26.COV2.S COVID-19 vaccine or a placebo. The chain couples TRBV5-1 to TRBJ2-5; 7 middle bases align to TRBD1. The CDR3 here reads CASSPTGVQETQYF. The sequenced DNA: TGCGCCAGCAGCCCTACAGGGGTACAAGAGACCCAGTACTTC.